These 19 T cell receptor beta chains share one sample of origin, sequenced in a study of blood T cell repertoires in COVID-19. Sequenced by immunoSEQ multiplex PCR; TCRdb stores in-frame clones only, minus some. The table includes 110,000 or so clones, roughly 81% detected once. Sequences were obtained from peripheral blood. These receptors originate from a human donor in a cohort sampled during active COVID-19.

The CDR3 bases are TGTGCCAGCAGCGCGAACCGAGCGGGAGGCACTTATGAAGAGACCCAGTACTTC. As protein: CASSANRAGGTYEETQYF. The chain is built from TRBV7-2 and TRBJ2-5; the match to TRBD2 covers 9 bases. Germline CDR1 SGHTA, CDR2 FQGNSA. The CDR3 covers 18 residues. V lost 5 bases to trimming and J lost 3 bases; unmatched junction nucleotides: 16.

The CDR3 reads CASSLGLAGGLPSGETQYF. DNA of the CDR3: TGTGCCAGCAGCCTGGGACTAGCGGGGGGGCTACCCTCTGGAGAGACCCAGTACTTC. The chain is built from TRBV7-2 and TRBJ2-5; 16 bases match TRBD2. With V trimmed by 5 bases and J by 4 bases, 13 bases remained unmatched. CDR1 is SGHTA, CDR2 FQGNSA, per germline. This CDR3 has 19 amino acids. Using reference TRBV7-2 and TRBJ2-5 for the parts outside the CDR3, the full variable domain is GAGVSQSPSNKVTEKGKDVELRCDPISGHTALYWYRQSLGQGLEFLIYFQGNSAPDKSGLPSDRFSAERTGGSVSTLTIQRTQQEDSAVYLCASSLGLAGGLPSGETQYFGPGTRLLVL.

V usage is TRBV5-1 and J usage is TRBJ2-7, with D possibly matching TRBD2 (5 bases). Germline V gene data show CDR1 as SGHRS and CDR2 as YFSETQ. The ends were cut back, 4 bases at V and 6 bases at J, with 20 bases in the middle. The CDR3 length is 15 residues. CDR3 nucleotides: TGCGCCAGCAGCCCCGTCCGATCGGACGCGGGCGAGCAGTACTTC. Its protein product is CASSPVRSDAGEQYF.

The genes are TRBV27 and TRBJ2-5, with TRBD2 identical over 8 bases. This CDR3 has 14 residues. The germline V gene has CDR1 MNHEY and CDR2 SMNVEV (reference sequence). V gave up 4 bases and J gave up 1 base; unmatched junction bases: 2. The CDR3 coding sequence is TGTGCCAGCAGTTACGGGGGGGGCCAAGAGACCCAGTACTTC. Translation: CASSYGGGQETQYF.

This clone was detected only once. V gene TRBV4-2 combines with J gene TRBJ1-2, with 7 positions matching TRBD1. The CDR3 length is 16 residues. The V gene end was trimmed by 0 bases and the J gene end by 7 bases; junction bases not matched to a gene: 11. CDR1 and CDR2 from the germline V gene are LGHNA and YNFKEQ. This chain's CDR3 is CASSQESLGAGGGYTF. The CDR3 bases are TGTGCCAGCAGCCAAGAGAGCCTGGGGGCAGGGGGTGGCTACACCTTC.

The rearrangement joins TRBV6-4 to TRBJ1-2, with 11 bases aligning to TRBD1. The CDR3 covers 17 residues. Germline V gives CDR1 MRHNA, CDR2 SNTAGT. V was pared by 9 bases and J by 2 bases, with 14 bases of the junction left unmatched. This CDR3 reads CARRDRGKPQSNYGYTF. CDR3 nucleotides: TGTGCCAGGCGGGACAGGGGGAAACCCCAGTCAAACTATGGCTACACCTTC.

The chain combines TRBV11-2 with TRBJ1-1; TRBD1 is a possible D gene (6 bases). CDR3 length equals 13 residues. CDR1 and CDR2 from the germline V gene are SGHAT and FQNNGV. V dropped 3 bases and J dropped 1 base, with 6 bases sitting between them. The CDR3 loop is CASSLGQNTEAFF. The CDR3 DNA follows: TGTGCCAGCAGCTTGGGACAGAACACTGAAGCTTTCTTT.

V and J are TRBV15 and TRBJ2-7; 10 nucleotides line up with TRBD1. Germline-derived CDR1 and CDR2 are LNHNV and YYDKDF (reference sequence). V dropped 3 bases and J dropped 4; count of bases not matched to a gene: 6. This CDR3 contains 15 residues. The CDR3 nucleotides read TGTGCCACCAGCAGGTACCGGGACAGGGGATACGAGCAGTACTTC. Translation gives CATSRYRDRGYEQYF.

J is TRBJ2-5 and V is TRBV4-1; a possible D gene is TRBD2 (6 bases). The CDR3 length is 16 residues. Deletions cut 1 base from V and 6 bases from J, with 18 bases between. Germline V gene data show CDR1 as MGHRA and CDR2 as YSYEKL. The CDR3: CASSQGLAGTLKTQYF. The CDR3 coding sequence is TGCGCCAGCAGCCAAGGTTTGGCGGGGACCTTGAAGACCCAGTACTTC.

V is TRBV7-3 and J is TRBJ2-5; 10 bases are shared with TRBD1. Germline CDR1 reads SGHTA; CDR2 reads FQGTGA. V lost 4 bases to trimming and J lost 5 bases; unmatched junction nucleotides: 7. This CDR3 region has 15 residues. CDR3 in amino acids: CASSSDRGDRETQYF. The CDR3 nucleotides read TGTGCCAGCAGCTCGGACAGGGGGGACCGGGAGACCCAGTACTTC.

This sequence joins TRBV4-3 and TRBJ2-3; D gene ambiguous. The CDR3 spans 14 residues. The V gene's germline CDR1 is LGHNA and CDR2 YSLEER. V was trimmed by 1 base and J by 1 base, leaving 6 bases between them. The CDR3 DNA follows: TGCGCCAGCAGCCAAGGGAGTGGCACAGATACGCAGTATTTT. The encoded protein is CASSQGSGTDTQYF.

The sample holds a few counts of this clone. The genes are TRBV6-4 and TRBJ2-3; TRBD1 is a possible D gene (8 bases). V was trimmed by 6 bases and J by 3 bases, leaving 16 bases between them. This CDR3 region has 15 residues. From germline, CDR1 is MRHNA and CDR2 SNTAGT. CDR3 in amino acids: CASSPTGGATDTQYF. CDR3 DNA: TGTGCCAGCAGCCCAACAGGGGGGGCGACAGATACGCAGTATTTT.

This chain joins TRBV6-1 and TRBJ2-5; 8 bases are shared with TRBD2. CDR1 and CDR2 (germline): MNHNS, SASEGT. With 3 bases clipped from V and 3 bases from J, the junction kept 6 bases outside the gene matches. The CDR3 loop spans 15 amino acids. The chain's CDR3 is CASSDLGGGKETQYF. For the CDR3, the DNA is TGTGCCAGCAGTGACCTCGGGGGGGGGAAAGAGACCCAGTACTTC.

This chain joins TRBV28 and TRBJ1-5, with D unresolved. The V gene's germline CDR1 is MDHEN and CDR2 SYDVKM. V was pared by 2 bases and J by 3 bases, with 8 bases between. The CDR3 has 14 residues. CDR3 loop: CASSLGSLNQPQHF. CDR3 nucleotide sequence: TGTGCCAGCAGTTTAGGTAGCCTCAATCAGCCCCAGCATTTT.

The rearrangement links TRBV11-2 to TRBJ2-7, with D maybe TRBD2 (7 bases). There are 16 residues in the CDR3. V gave up 4 bases and J gave up 4 bases, with 20 bases separating them. CDR1 and CDR2 from the germline V gene are SGHAT and FQNNGV. The CDR3 DNA is TGTGCCAGCAGCTCCCGGGTCCGGGGGGCGATGTACGAGCAGTACTTC. It yields the protein CASSSRVRGAMYEQYF.

The chain couples TRBV6-2 or TRBV6-3 to TRBJ2-3, with a weak D call TRBD2 (5 bases). In germline, CDR1 is MNHEY, CDR2 SVGEGT. This CDR3 spans 15 amino acids. The V gene lost 0 bases and the J gene lost 3 bases, with 10 bases spanning the gap. CDR3 protein: CASSYSWESTDTQYF. The CDR3 nucleotides read TGTGCCAGCAGTTACTCGTGGGAGAGTACAGATACGCAGTATTTT.

The chain recombines TRBV7-9 with TRBJ2-3, with D possibly matching TRBD1 (5 bases). The CDR3 runs 16 residues. Trimming left V 4 bases short and J 0 bases short, with 14 bases between. Per germline, CDR1 SEHNR and CDR2 FQNEAQ (reference sequence). The chain's CDR3 is CASSSPIRQSTDTQYF. CDR3 bases: TGTGCCAGCAGCTCGCCGATTCGACAGAGCACAGATACGCAGTATTTT.

V is TRBV5-6 and J is TRBJ1-1, with D possibly being TRBD1 (6 bases). This CDR3 comprises 14 residues. CDR1 is SGHDT and CDR2 is YYEEEE in the germline V gene. The V gene lost 5 bases and the J gene lost 5 bases, with 16 bases spanning the gap. The CDR3 nucleotides read TGTGCCAGCAGACGACAGGTCACGGGGACTGAAGCTTTCTTT. It specifies CASRRQVTGTEAFF.

A few counts support this clone. The rearrangement links TRBV18 to TRBJ1-2; 9 bases agree with TRBD1. There are 14 residues in the CDR3. Germline V gives CDR1 KGHSH, CDR2 LQKENI. Trimming cost V 3 bases and J 2 bases; bases outside gene matches: 1. The CDR3 loop reads CASSPGTGNYGYTF. Written as DNA, the CDR3 is TGTGCCAGCTCACCCGGGACAGGGAACTATGGCTACACCTTC.